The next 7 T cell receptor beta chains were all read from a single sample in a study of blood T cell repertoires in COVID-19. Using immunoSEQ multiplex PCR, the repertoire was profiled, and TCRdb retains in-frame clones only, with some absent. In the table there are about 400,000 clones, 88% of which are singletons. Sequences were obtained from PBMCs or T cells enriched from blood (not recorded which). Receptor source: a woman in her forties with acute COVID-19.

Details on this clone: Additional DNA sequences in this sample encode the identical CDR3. The CDR3 DNA reads as TGCGCCAGCAGCTTCCAAGGGGGCACTGAAGCTTTCTTT. Amino acid sequence: CASSFQGGTEAFF. The gene calls are TRBV5-1 and TRBJ1-1, with D maybe TRBD1 (6 bases). Per the germline V gene, CDR1 is SGHRS and CDR2 is YFSETQ. Trimming removed 2 bases at V and 4 bases at J, with 9 bases between. The CDR3 is made up of 13 amino acids.

The CDR3, as DNA: TGCGCCAGCAGCCAAGTCGTCAGGGCAGAGTACGAGCAGTACTTC. Amino acid sequence: CASSQVVRAEYEQYF. The V gene is TRBV4-1, the J gene TRBJ2-7, with a tentative D call TRBD1 (5 bases). The CDR3 is 15 amino acids. Germline CDR1 reads MGHRA; CDR2 reads YSYEKL. V was trimmed by 1 base and J by 4 bases, leaving 14 bases between them.

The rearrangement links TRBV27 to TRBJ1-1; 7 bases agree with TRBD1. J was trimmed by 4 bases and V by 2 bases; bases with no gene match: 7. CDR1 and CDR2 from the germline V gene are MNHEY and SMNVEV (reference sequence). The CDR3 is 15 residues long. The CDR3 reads CASSLPSGGRTEAFF. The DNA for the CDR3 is TGTGCCAGCAGTTTACCGTCAGGGGGTCGCACTGAAGCTTTCTTT.

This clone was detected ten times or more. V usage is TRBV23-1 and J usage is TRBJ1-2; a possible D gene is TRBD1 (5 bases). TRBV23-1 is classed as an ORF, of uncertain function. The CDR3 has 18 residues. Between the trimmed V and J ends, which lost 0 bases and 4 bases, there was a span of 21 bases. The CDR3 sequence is CASSQSSRAGLEGYGYTF. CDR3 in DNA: TGCGCCAGCAGTCAATCGTCTAGGGCAGGGTTGGAGGGCTATGGCTACACCTTC.

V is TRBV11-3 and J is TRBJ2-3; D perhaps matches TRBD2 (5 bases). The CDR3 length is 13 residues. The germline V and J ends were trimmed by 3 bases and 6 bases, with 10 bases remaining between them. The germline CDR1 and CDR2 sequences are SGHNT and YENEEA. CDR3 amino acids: CASSFGEMDTQYF. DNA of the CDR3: TGTGCCAGCAGCTTTGGGGAGATGGATACGCAGTATTTT.

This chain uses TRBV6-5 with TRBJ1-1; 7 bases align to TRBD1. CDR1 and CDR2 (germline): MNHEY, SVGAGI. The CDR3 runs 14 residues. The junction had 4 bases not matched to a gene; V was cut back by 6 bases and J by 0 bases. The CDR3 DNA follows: TGTGCCAGCAGGGGGGACAGCATGAACACTGAAGCTTTCTTT. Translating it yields CASRGDSMNTEAFF.

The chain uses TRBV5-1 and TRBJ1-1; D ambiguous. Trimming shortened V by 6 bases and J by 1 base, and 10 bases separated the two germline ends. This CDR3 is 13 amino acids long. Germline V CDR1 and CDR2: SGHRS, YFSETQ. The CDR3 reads CASKSEPNTEAFF. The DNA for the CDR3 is TGCGCCAGCAAGTCCGAGCCGAACACTGAAGCTTTCTTT.